Following are 18 T cell receptor beta chains from one sample sequenced in a study of blood T cell repertoires in COVID-19. Sequenced by immunoSEQ multiplex PCR; TCRdb stores in-frame clones only, minus some. The sample has some 97,000 clones; about nine tenths are singletons. The sample was peripheral blood. Source of these receptors: a man in his 60s with acute or convalescent COVID-19.

This clone was recorded once. CDR3: CASRPRVSSGNTIYF. The CDR3 DNA sequence: TGTGCCAGCAGACCCCGGGTGAGCTCTGGAAACACCATATATTTT. The chain joins TRBV6-5 to TRBJ1-3; unclear D gene. Germline CDR1 reads MNHEY; CDR2 reads SVGAGI. The CDR3 contains 15 residues. Trimming removed 6 bases at V and 0 bases at J, with 12 bases between.

The chain is built from TRBV12-5 and TRBJ1-5; D call uncertain. V lost 0 bases, J lost 4 bases, and 4 bases lay in between. CDR1 and CDR2 from the germline V gene are LGHNT and FRNRAP. The CDR3 is 13 amino acids. CDR3 loop: CASGLVGNQPQHF. The CDR3 nucleotides read TGTGCTAGTGGTTTGGTCGGTAATCAGCCCCAGCATTTT.

This chain uses TRBV30 with TRBJ1-4, with TRBD1 matching 11 bases. Looked up from germline, CDR1 is GTSNPN and CDR2 is SVGIG (reference sequence). The V segment lost 3 bases and the J segment 0 bases; nucleotides outside the gene matches: 0. This CDR3 comprises 15 residues. The CDR3 DNA is TGTGCCTGGAGGGGACAGGGGGCAACTAATGAAAAACTGTTTTTT. Protein: CAWRGQGATNEKLFF.

The chain links TRBV10-1 to TRBJ1-4; D not resolved. CDR1 and CDR2 (germline): WNHNN, SYGVQD (reference sequence). Trimming took off 0 bases at V and 4 bases at J, with 6 bases between the two ends. This CDR3 comprises 14 residues. DNA of the CDR3: TGCGCCAGCAGTGAGTCGGGGAGTAATGAAAAACTGTTTTTT. Translation: CASSESGSNEKLFF.

This clone came up once. The chain links TRBV3-1 (or the pseudogene TRBV3-2) to TRBJ1-2, with 8 bases aligning to TRBD1. The CDR3 runs to 13 residues. The V segment lost 4 bases and the J segment 5 bases; nucleotides outside the gene matches: 3. Germline V CDR1 and CDR2: LGHDT, YNNKEL (reference sequence). CDR3 nucleotides: TGTGCCAGCAGCCCCAGGGGGCTTTATGGCTACACCTTC. Residues: CASSPRGLYGYTF.

The V call is TRBV28, the J call TRBJ1-2, with D maybe TRBD1 (5 bases). The V and J ends lost 0 bases and 6 bases respectively, with 14 bases between them. Germline V gene lookup returns CDR1 MDHEN and CDR2 SYDVKM. The CDR3 runs to 15 residues. In DNA, the CDR3 is TGTGCCAGCAGTTTATGGGGCCAGGGCGGGGATGGCTACACCTTC. This sequence encodes CASSLWGQGGDGYTF.

The chain uses TRBV4-1 and TRBJ2-1, with 10 bases fitting TRBD2. V trimming: 0 bases; J trimming: 7 bases; junction bases outside the gene matches: 9. Looked up from germline, CDR1 is MGHRA and CDR2 is YSYEKL. The CDR3 loop spans 17 amino acids. DNA of the CDR3: TGCGCCAGCAGCCAAGAAGGGGGTAGCGGGGGGCAGAATGAGCAGTTCTTC. This gives the protein CASSQEGGSGGQNEQFF.

This clone appeared a few times. This CDR3 is CASSGGDATEAFF. The CDR3 nucleotides are TGCGCCAGCAGCGGAGGGGATGCCACTGAAGCTTTCTTT. The rearrangement joins TRBV5-1 to TRBJ1-1, with D possibly being TRBD1 (5 bases). Germline assignment: CDR1 SGHRS and CDR2 YFSETQ. The ends were cut back, 4 bases at V and 4 bases at J, with 11 bases in the middle. This CDR3 spans 13 amino acids.

The chain recombines TRBV20-1 with TRBJ2-5; possibly TRBD1 for D (6 bases). Germline loops: CDR1 DFQATT, CDR2 SNEGSKA (reference sequence). The CDR3 totals 10 residues. V was shortened by 5 bases and J by 7 bases, with 8 bases between the two germline ends. The CDR3 loop reads CSALGGTQYF. CDR3 coding DNA: TGCAGTGCTTTAGGGGGGACCCAGTACTTC.

J is TRBJ1-1 and V is TRBV30, with D unclear. CDR3 size: 16 residues. Per germline, CDR1 GTSNPN and CDR2 SVGIG (reference sequence). V gave up 2 bases and J gave up 1 base, with 17 bases separating them. CDR3 protein: CAWSTFVGEGNTEAFF. In DNA, the CDR3 is TGTGCCTGGAGTACATTCGTCGGGGAGGGGAACACTGAAGCTTTCTTT.

The rearrangement uses TRBV11-3 and TRBJ2-7; D may be TRBD1 (5 bases). Trimming took off 2 bases at V and 5 bases at J, with 19 bases between the two ends. The CDR3 has 16 residues. The germline CDR1 and CDR2 sequences are SGHNT and YENEEA. The CDR3 bases are TGTGCCAGCAGCTTACCCCCGACCGAAGGGGATGACGAGCAGTACGTC. This encodes CASSLPPTEGDDEQYV.

This clone came up once. V gene TRBV7-9 combines with J gene TRBJ2-1, with 15 nucleotides matching TRBD2. V dropped 3 bases and J dropped 3; count of bases not matched to a gene: 9. Germline CDR1 and CDR2: SEHNR and FQNEAQ (reference sequence). The CDR3 loop spans 19 amino acids. Here the CDR3 reads CASSLGLAGGSNLYNEQFF. In DNA form, the CDR3 reads TGTGCCAGCAGCTTGGGACTAGCGGGGGGCTCAAACCTCTACAATGAGCAGTTCTTC.

V gene TRBV19 combines with J gene TRBJ1-5, with D unclear. V was shortened by 3 bases and J by 4 bases, with 10 bases between the two germline ends. The CDR3 is made up of 14 amino acids. Germline CDR1 and CDR2: LNHDA and SQIVND (reference sequence). CDR3 sequence (DNA): TGTGCCAGTAGTATCATCCAGTCTAATCAGCCCCAGCATTTT. This codes for CASSIIQSNQPQHF.

This chain links TRBV4-1 with TRBJ2-5; 12 nucleotides align to TRBD2. The CDR3 consists of 17 residues. Per germline, CDR1 MGHRA and CDR2 YSYEKL. The trim removed 1 base at V and 3 bases at J, leaving 6 bases unmatched. The CDR3 loop is CASSQGPTSGGKETQYF. In nucleotides, the CDR3 is TGCGCCAGCAGCCAAGGGCCGACTAGCGGGGGTAAAGAGACCCAGTACTTC.

This clone has just one count. The chain recombines TRBV7-6 with TRBJ2-1; 10 nucleotides agree with TRBD2. V dropped 8 bases and J dropped 1; count of bases not matched to a gene: 8. The CDR3 is 16 residues long. CDR1 and CDR2 from the germline V gene are SGHVS and FNYEAQ. CDR3 sequence (DNA): TGTGCCAGCGGCGAGACTAGCGGGCCATCCTACAATGAGCAGTTCTTC. Protein sequence: CASGETSGPSYNEQFF.

This rearrangement joins TRBV12-5 to TRBJ1-1, with 7 positions matching TRBD1. Germline V lookup: CDR1 LGHNT, CDR2 FRNRAP. V dropped 1 base and J dropped 5; count of bases not matched to a gene: 10. The CDR3 is made up of 16 amino acids. CDR3 DNA sequence: TGTGCTAGTGGTTTGGAAATCGGGGCAGGGGGAACTGAAGCTTTCTTT. It translates to CASGLEIGAGGTEAFF.

The rearrangement uses TRBV27 and TRBJ1-6; D remains ambiguous. This CDR3 spans 17 amino acids. Germline V gives CDR1 MNHEY, CDR2 SMNVEV (reference sequence). Trimming stripped 0 bases from V and 0 bases from J, with 9 bases between. The CDR3 DNA follows: TGTGCCAGCAGTTTATCCCTGCTTAGCTCCTATAATTCACCCCTCCACTTT. Translation: CASSLSLLSSYNSPLHF.

The J gene is TRBJ1-2, the V gene TRBV18; D unclear. V lost 3 bases to trimming and J lost 4 bases, with 15 bases between them. Per the germline V gene, CDR1 is KGHSH and CDR2 is LQKENI. CDR3 length: 15 residues. CDR3 in DNA: TGTGCCAGCTCACCGGATCTGGCAGGTCTCTATGGCTACACCTTC. Its translation is CASSPDLAGLYGYTF.